This TCR beta chain derives from a study of Ad26.COV2.S vaccination and SARS-CoV-2 variants. Trimming took 0 bases from V and 7 from J; bases not matched to a gene: 9. The CDR3 covers 16 residues. Germline CDR1 MGHRA, CDR2 YSYEKL. This sample's treatment: around 19 received Ad26.COV2.S at low or high dose, single or two shots; 5 received placebo; per-sample allocation not given. Day 63 following the first vaccine or placebo injection was when the samples were taken. Profiling relied on immunoSEQ multiplex PCR, and the TCRdb table lists in-frame clones only, not all of them. Altogether around 500,000 clones are present, about 88% being singletons, with the ten largest covering more than 1.5%.

Sequencing used peripheral blood, obtained in a trial of Ad26.COV2.S vaccine versus placebo. This TCR was recovered from a person between 18 and 59 years old who received the Ad26.COV2.S COVID-19 vaccine or a placebo. This chain connects TRBV4-1 to TRBJ1-3; 7 nucleotides align to TRBD1. The CDR3 nucleotides read TGCGCCAGCAGCCAAGATCACAGGGGCTCGCGGAACACCATATATTTT. This gives the protein CASSQDHRGSRNTIYF.